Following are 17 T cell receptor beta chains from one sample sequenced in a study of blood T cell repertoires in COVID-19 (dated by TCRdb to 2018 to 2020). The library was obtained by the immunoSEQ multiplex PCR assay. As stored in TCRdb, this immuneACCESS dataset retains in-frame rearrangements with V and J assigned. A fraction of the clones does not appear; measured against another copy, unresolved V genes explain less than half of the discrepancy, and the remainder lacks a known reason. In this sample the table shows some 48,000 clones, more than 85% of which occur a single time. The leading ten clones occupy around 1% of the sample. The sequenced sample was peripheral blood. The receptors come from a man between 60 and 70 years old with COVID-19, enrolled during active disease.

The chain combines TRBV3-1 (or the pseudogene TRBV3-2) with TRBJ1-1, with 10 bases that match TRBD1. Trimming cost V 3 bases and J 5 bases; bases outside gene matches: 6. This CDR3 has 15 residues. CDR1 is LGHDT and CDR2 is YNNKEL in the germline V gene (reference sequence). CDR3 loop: CASSHGTGEDTEAFF. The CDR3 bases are TGTGCCAGCAGCCACGGGACAGGGGAGGATACTGAAGCTTTCTTT.

CDR3 in DNA: TGTGCCAGCAGTTACGGGGGCGGCTATAACTATGGCTACACCTTC. Translating it yields CASSYGGGYNYGYTF. V usage is TRBV6-6 and J usage is TRBJ1-2; the D gene is possibly TRBD1 (6 bases). The CDR3 contains 15 residues. The V gene lost 2 bases and the J gene lost 1 base, with 11 bases spanning the gap. Germline CDR1 MNHNY, CDR2 SVGAGI (reference sequence).

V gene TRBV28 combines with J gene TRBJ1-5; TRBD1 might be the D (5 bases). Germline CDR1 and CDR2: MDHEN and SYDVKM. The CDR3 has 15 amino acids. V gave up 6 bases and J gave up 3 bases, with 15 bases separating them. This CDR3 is CASSPGGGNNQPQHF. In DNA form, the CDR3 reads TGTGCCAGCAGCCCCGGCGGGGGTAACAATCAGCCCCAGCATTTT. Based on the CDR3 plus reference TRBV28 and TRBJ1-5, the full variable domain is DVKVTQSSRYLVKRTGEKVFLECVQDMDHENMFWYRQDPGLGLRLIYFSYDVKMKEKGDIPEGYSVSREKKERFSLILESASTNQTSMYLCASSPGGGNNQPQHFGDGTRLSIL.

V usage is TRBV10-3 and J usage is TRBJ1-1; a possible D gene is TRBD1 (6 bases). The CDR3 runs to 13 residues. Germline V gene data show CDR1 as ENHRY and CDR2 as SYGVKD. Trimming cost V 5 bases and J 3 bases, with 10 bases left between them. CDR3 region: CAISRNRDTEAFF. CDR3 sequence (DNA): TGTGCCATCAGTCGCAACAGGGACACTGAAGCTTTCTTT.

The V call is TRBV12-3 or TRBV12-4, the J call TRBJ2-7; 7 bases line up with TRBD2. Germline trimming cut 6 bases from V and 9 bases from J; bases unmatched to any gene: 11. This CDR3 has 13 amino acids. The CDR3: CASSHGASGWQYF. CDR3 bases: TGTGCCAGCAGCCATGGGGCTAGCGGTTGGCAGTACTTC.

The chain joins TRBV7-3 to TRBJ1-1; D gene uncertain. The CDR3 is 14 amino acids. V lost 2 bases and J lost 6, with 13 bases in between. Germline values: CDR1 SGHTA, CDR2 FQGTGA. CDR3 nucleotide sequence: TGTGCCAGCAGCTTAGACGGTAGGCGGGCTGAAGCTTTCTTT. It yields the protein CASSLDGRRAEAFF.

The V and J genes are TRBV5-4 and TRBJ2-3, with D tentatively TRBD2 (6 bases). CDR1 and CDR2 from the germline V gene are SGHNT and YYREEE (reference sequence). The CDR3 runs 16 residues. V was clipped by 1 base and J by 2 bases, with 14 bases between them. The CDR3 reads CASSLMISGDTDTQYF. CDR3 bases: TGTGCCAGCAGCTTGATGATATCGGGGGACACAGATACGCAGTATTTT.

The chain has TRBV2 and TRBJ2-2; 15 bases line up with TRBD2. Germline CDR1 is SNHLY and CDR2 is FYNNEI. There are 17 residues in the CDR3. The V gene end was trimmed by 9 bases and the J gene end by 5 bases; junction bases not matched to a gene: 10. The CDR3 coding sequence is TGTGCCAGTTCACCGGGACTAGCGGGGGGAGGGACCGGGGAGCTGTTTTTT. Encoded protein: CASSPGLAGGGTGELFF.

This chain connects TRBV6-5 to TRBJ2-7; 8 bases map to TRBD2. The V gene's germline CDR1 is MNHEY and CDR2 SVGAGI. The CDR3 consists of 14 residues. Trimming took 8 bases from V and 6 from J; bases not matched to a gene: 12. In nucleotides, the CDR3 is TGTGCCAGCCGGGCGCTAGCGGGCCTTGGCGAGCAGTACTTC. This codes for CASRALAGLGEQYF.

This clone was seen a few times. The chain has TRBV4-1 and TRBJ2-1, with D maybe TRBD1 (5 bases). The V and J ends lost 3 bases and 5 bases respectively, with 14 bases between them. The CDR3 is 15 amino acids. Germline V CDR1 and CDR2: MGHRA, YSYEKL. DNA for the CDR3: TGCGCCAGCAGCCAGGGTTGGGGCCAGAACAATGAGCAGTTCTTC. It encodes CASSQGWGQNNEQFF.

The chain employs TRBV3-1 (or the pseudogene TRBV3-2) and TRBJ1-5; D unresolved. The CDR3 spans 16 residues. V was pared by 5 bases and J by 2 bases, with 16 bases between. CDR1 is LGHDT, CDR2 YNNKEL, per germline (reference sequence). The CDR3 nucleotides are TGTGCCAGCAGCGTCGGGTATGAGGCCGGCAATCAGCCCCAGCATTTT. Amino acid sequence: CASSVGYEAGNQPQHF.

CDR3 sequence: CASRSSTDTQYF. The DNA for the CDR3 is TGTGCCAGCAGGTCTAGCACAGATACGCAGTATTTT. The chain is built from TRBV28 and TRBJ2-3; no reliable D call. The ends were cut back, 6 bases at V and 0 bases at J, with 4 bases in the middle. The CDR3 spans 12 residues. Germline V lookup: CDR1 MDHEN, CDR2 SYDVKM.

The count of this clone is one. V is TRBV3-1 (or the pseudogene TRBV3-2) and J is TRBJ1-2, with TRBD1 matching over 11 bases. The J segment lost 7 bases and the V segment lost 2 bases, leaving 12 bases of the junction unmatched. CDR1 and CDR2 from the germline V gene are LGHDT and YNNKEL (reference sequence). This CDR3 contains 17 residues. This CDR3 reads CASSQYRSGQGAFGYTF. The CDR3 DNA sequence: TGTGCCAGCAGCCAATACCGCTCCGGACAGGGGGCGTTTGGCTACACCTTC.

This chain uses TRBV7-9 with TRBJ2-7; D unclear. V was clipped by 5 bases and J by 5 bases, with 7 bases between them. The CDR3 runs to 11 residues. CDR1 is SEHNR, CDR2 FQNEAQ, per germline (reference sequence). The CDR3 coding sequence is TGTGCCAGCAGCCCTCTAGACGAGCAGTACTTC. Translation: CASSPLDEQYF.

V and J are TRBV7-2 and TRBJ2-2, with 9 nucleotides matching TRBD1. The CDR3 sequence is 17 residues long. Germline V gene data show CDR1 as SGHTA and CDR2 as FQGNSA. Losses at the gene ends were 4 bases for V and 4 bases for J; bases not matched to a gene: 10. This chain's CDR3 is CASSSLSGTGSTGELFF. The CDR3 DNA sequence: TGTGCCAGCAGCTCCCTGAGTGGGACAGGGTCCACCGGGGAGCTGTTTTTT.

The CDR3, as DNA: TGCGCCAGCAGTGAACCGACTAGCGGGTATGGCTCCTACGAGCAGTACTTC. It is translated as CASSEPTSGYGSYEQYF. The V and J genes are TRBV10-1 and TRBJ2-7, with 10 bases identical to TRBD2. Germline V gene data show CDR1 as WNHNN and CDR2 as SYGVQD (reference sequence). V shed 3 bases, J shed 0 bases, and the junction held 8 bases outside the gene matches. The CDR3 spans 17 residues.

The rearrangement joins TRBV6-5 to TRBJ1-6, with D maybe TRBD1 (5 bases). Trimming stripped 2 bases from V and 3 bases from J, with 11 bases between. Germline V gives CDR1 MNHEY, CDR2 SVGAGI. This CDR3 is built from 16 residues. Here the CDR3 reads CASSYRLGHYNSPLHF. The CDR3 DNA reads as TGTGCCAGCAGTTACCGCTTGGGGCACTATAATTCACCCCTCCACTTT.